The 30 T cell receptor beta chains reported below all come from one sample, sequenced in a study of cytomegalovirus exposure and HLA in healthy donors (dated 2017 in TCRdb). The library relied on the immunoSEQ multiplex PCR assay. A mixture of 60 forward primers for TCR Vbeta segments and 13 reverse primers for TCR Jbeta segments was used in the multiplex PCR. This immuneACCESS table, as held by TCRdb, lists in-frame sequences with V and J called but not all clones. Of the missing ones, under half trace to an unresolved V gene in checked studies; the others have no known cause. The sample table records fewer than 200,000 clones; approximately 82% of these occur just once. Around 1.5% of the sample lies in the top ten. Sequencing input: PBMCs. These receptors were obtained from a male donor in good health and CMV-seronegative.

The chain joins TRBV14 to TRBJ2-7, with D unclear. Germline values: CDR1 SGHDN, CDR2 FVKESK. The CDR3 covers 13 residues. The V end was cut by 4 bases, the J end by 7 bases, with 14 bases between. CDR3 sequence: CASSLMAVREQYF. In nucleotides, the CDR3 is TGTGCCAGCAGCCTAATGGCAGTCAGAGAGCAGTACTTC.

This sequence joins TRBV5-8 and TRBJ2-2; 9 bases line up with TRBD1. The germline gives CDR1 SGHTS, CDR2 YDEGEE. V was pared by 4 bases and J by 6 bases, with 4 bases of the junction left unmatched. This CDR3 region has 14 residues. The CDR3 coding sequence is TGTGCCAGCAGCAACGACAGGGGGTCCGGGGAGCTGTTTTTT. Amino acids: CASSNDRGSGELFF.

This chain uses TRBV11-2 with TRBJ2-3; no firm D call. This CDR3 contains 12 residues. V was cut by 4 bases and J by 8 bases, with 10 bases left in between. Germline V CDR1 and CDR2: SGHAT, FQNNGV. The CDR3 spells CASSSPPGTQYF. Written as DNA, the CDR3 is TGTGCCAGCAGCTCGCCTCCGGGTACGCAGTATTTT.

J is TRBJ1-1 and V is TRBV5-1; D possibly corresponds to TRBD1 (6 bases). The CDR3 is 15 residues long. Germline CDR1 is SGHRS and CDR2 is YFSETQ. V was cut by 4 bases and J by 6 bases, with 19 bases left in between. The CDR3 loop reads CASSTGSTGLSEAFF. CDR3 coding DNA: TGCGCCAGCAGCACGGGTTCAACAGGGTTGTCTGAAGCTTTCTTT. Together with reference TRBV5-1 and TRBJ1-1, the CDR3 gives the full variable domain: KAGVTQTPRYLIKTRGQQVTLSCSPISGHRSVSWYQQTPGQGLQFLFEYFSETQRNKGNFPGRFSGRQFSNSRSEMNVSTLELGDSALYLCASSTGSTGLSEAFFGQGTRLTVV.

This clone occurred once. V gene TRBV19 combines with J gene TRBJ1-4; no reliable D call. From germline, CDR1 is LNHDA and CDR2 SQIVND (reference sequence). V was pared by 4 bases and J by 8 bases, with 14 bases between. The CDR3 contains 14 residues. The CDR3 DNA reads TGTGCCAGTAGTACCCCCCTAGAGTCCGAAAAACTGTTTTTT. This translates into CASSTPLESEKLFF.

J is TRBJ1-5 and V is TRBV19; D possibly corresponds to TRBD1 (5 bases). Trimming stripped 6 bases from V and 3 bases from J, with 15 bases between. The length of the CDR3 is 15 residues. Per the germline V gene, CDR1 is LNHDA and CDR2 is SQIVND (reference sequence). The DNA for the CDR3 is TGTGCCAGTAGCTCGTGGGGCGGGGCCAATCAGCCCCAGCATTTT. It encodes CASSSWGGANQPQHF.

The chain recombines TRBV18 with TRBJ1-1; 7 bases match TRBD1. The CDR3 sequence is 14 residues long. The V and J ends lost 5 bases and 1 base, in that order; junction bases with no gene match: 4. Germline V gene lookup returns CDR1 KGHSH and CDR2 LQKENI. The DNA of the CDR3 is TGTGCCAGCTCATTTGGGACAGCGAACACTGAAGCTTTCTTT. Translation: CASSFGTANTEAFF. Drawing the rest from reference TRBV18 and TRBJ1-1, the complete variable domain is NAGVMQNPRHLVRRRGQEARLRCSPMKGHSHVYWYRQLPEEGLKFMVYLQKENIIDESGMPKERFSAEFPKEGPSILRIQQVVRGDSAAYFCASSFGTANTEAFFGQGTRLTVV.

The CDR3 sequence is CASNRGQGADGYTF. The DNA for the CDR3 is TGTGCCAGCAACCGGGGACAGGGGGCAGATGGCTACACCTTC. The V and J genes are TRBV6-5 and TRBJ1-2, with 12 bases fitting TRBD1. The germline CDR1 and CDR2 sequences are MNHEY and SVGAGI. The CDR3 spans 14 residues. With V trimmed by 7 bases and J by 6 bases, 6 bases remained unmatched.

This clone was counted a single time. The rearrangement links TRBV27 to TRBJ2-7, with 11 bases that match TRBD2. After removal of 7 bases from V and 0 bases from J, the junction contained 14 bases not matched to a gene. Germline V gene data show CDR1 as MNHEY and CDR2 as SMNVEV (reference sequence). This CDR3 is built from 18 residues. CDR3 DNA sequence: TGTGCCAGCACCAATGGCCTAGCGGGAGGCCCGAGCTCCTACGAGCAGTACTTC. Amino acids: CASTNGLAGGPSSYEQYF.

The sample holds one count of this clone. The chain has TRBV7-9 and TRBJ1-5, with no clear D. Germline V CDR1 and CDR2: SEHNR, FQNEAQ (reference sequence). Trimming stripped 1 base from V and 5 bases from J, with 9 bases between. The CDR3 is 14 residues long. CDR3 loop: CASSLVKRDQPQHF. The CDR3 coding sequence is TGTGCCAGCAGCTTAGTCAAGAGGGATCAGCCCCAGCATTTT. Full variable domain (outside the CDR3, taken from reference TRBV7-9 and TRBJ1-5): DTGVSQNPRHKITKRGQNVTFRCDPISEHNRLYWYRQTLGQGPEFLTYFQNEAQLEKSRLLSDRFSAERPKGSFSTLEIQRTEQGDSAMYLCASSLVKRDQPQHFGDGTRLSIL.

The chain recombines TRBV11-1 with TRBJ2-7; D is undetermined. Germline CDR1 SGHAT, CDR2 FQDESV (reference sequence). Between the trimmed V and J ends, which lost 3 bases and 4 bases, there was a span of 16 bases. The CDR3 is made up of 15 amino acids. The CDR3 bases are TGTGCCAGCAGCTTCTCGCCCGCAACAGAATACGAGCAGTACTTC. Protein: CASSFSPATEYEQYF.

The J gene is TRBJ2-7, the V gene TRBV18; 12 bases match TRBD2. V lost 0 bases to trimming and J lost 6 bases; unmatched junction nucleotides: 6. The length of the CDR3 is 16 residues. In germline, CDR1 is KGHSH, CDR2 LQKENI. The CDR3 bases are TGTGCCAGCTCACCACCGGGGAAACTAGCGGGAGGCGAGCAGTACTTC. Amino acid sequence: CASSPPGKLAGGEQYF.

The chain joins TRBV29-1 to TRBJ1-2, with a weak D call TRBD1 (6 bases). CDR1 and CDR2 from the germline V gene are SQVTM and ANQGSEA. CDR3 length: 13 amino acids. The ends were cut back, 0 bases at V and 8 bases at J, with 13 bases in the middle. In nucleotides, the CDR3 is TGCAGCGTTGAAGAAGGGGGGGCTGGCGGCTACACCTTC. It is translated as CSVEEGGAGGYTF. The entire variable domain, with the rest obtained from reference TRBV29-1 and TRBJ1-2, is as follows: SAVISQKPSRDICQRGTSLTIQCQVDSQVTMMFWYRQQPGQSLTLIATANQGSEATYESGFVIDKFPISRPNLTFSTLTVSNMSPEDSSIYLCSVEEGGAGGYTFGSGTRLTVV.

The CDR3 sequence: CASSLPSGGKDEQFF. The CDR3, as DNA: TGTGCCAGCAGCCTGCCTAGCGGGGGGAAAGATGAGCAGTTCTTC. The V and J genes are TRBV7-9 and TRBJ2-1; 11 bases map to TRBD2. This CDR3 is 15 amino acids long. Unmatched junction bases numbered 8, after V lost 5 bases and J lost 8 bases. Germline loops: CDR1 SEHNR, CDR2 FQNEAQ (reference sequence).

V and J are TRBV7-2 and TRBJ2-1; 10 bases fit TRBD2. In germline, CDR1 is SGHTA, CDR2 FQGNSA. The CDR3 contains 17 residues. The J segment lost 4 bases and the V segment lost 6 bases, leaving 12 bases of the junction unmatched. The CDR3 sequence is CASSIIRLAGDYNEQFF. CDR3 in DNA: TGTGCCAGCAGTATCATTCGTCTAGCGGGAGATTACAATGAGCAGTTCTTC.

The chain couples TRBV5-1 to TRBJ2-5, with TRBD1 matching 8 bases. Trimming cost V 4 bases and J 5 bases; bases outside gene matches: 7. CDR1 is SGHRS, CDR2 YFSETQ, per germline. This CDR3 spans 14 amino acids. In DNA, the CDR3 is TGCGCCAGCAGCCCCGGCTGGGACAGGGAGACCCAGTACTTC. Residues: CASSPGWDRETQYF.

The chain links TRBV7-9 to TRBJ2-3, with TRBD1 as a possible D gene (5 bases). This CDR3 has 17 amino acids. V lost 4 bases, J lost 0 bases, and 17 bases lay in between. Germline-derived CDR1 and CDR2 are SEHNR and FQNEAQ (reference sequence). The CDR3 here is CASSYPATGFSTDTQYF. In nucleotides, the CDR3 is TGTGCCAGCAGCTACCCAGCCACAGGCTTTAGCACAGATACGCAGTATTTT.

The chain employs TRBV18 and TRBJ1-3; unclear D gene. Germline CDR1 reads KGHSH; CDR2 reads LQKENI. The ends were cut back, 0 bases at V and 0 bases at J, with 3 bases in the middle. CDR3 length equals 14 residues. The CDR3 DNA is TGTGCCAGCTCACCACCGGCCTCTGGAAACACCATATATTTT. Residues: CASSPPASGNTIYF. The complete variable domain, with remaining parts taken from reference TRBV18 and TRBJ1-3, reads NAGVMQNPRHLVRRRGQEARLRCSPMKGHSHVYWYRQLPEEGLKFMVYLQKENIIDESGMPKERFSAEFPKEGPSILRIQQVVRGDSAAYFCASSPPASGNTIYFGEGSWLTVV.

This chain uses TRBV7-9 with TRBJ1-5, with D perhaps TRBD1 (6 bases). CDR1 SEHNR and CDR2 FQNEAQ come from the germline V gene (reference sequence). There are 13 residues in the CDR3. V was trimmed by 6 bases and J by 8 bases, leaving 14 bases between them. CDR3 coding DNA: TGTGCCAGCAGAAACAGGGTTGTGGAGCCCCAGCATTTT. The encoded protein is CASRNRVVEPQHF. Supplemented by reference TRBV7-9 and TRBJ1-5, the full variable domain reads DTGVSQNPRHKITKRGQNVTFRCDPISEHNRLYWYRQTLGQGPEFLTYFQNEAQLEKSRLLSDRFSAERPKGSFSTLEIQRTEQGDSAMYLCASRNRVVEPQHFGDGTRLSIL.

The V and J genes are TRBV7-6 and TRBJ2-5, with unresolved D. CDR1 is SGHVS and CDR2 is FNYEAQ in the germline V gene. Trimming pared 2 bases from V and 3 bases from J, leaving 13 bases between. The CDR3 loop spans 15 amino acids. CDR3 in DNA: TGTGCCAGCAGCTTATCCGTTGGGCAGGAAGAGACCCAGTACTTC. Amino acid sequence: CASSLSVGQEETQYF.

This sequence joins TRBV5-4 and TRBJ2-2; D is ambiguous. CDR1 is SGHNT and CDR2 is YYREEE in the germline V gene (reference sequence). The CDR3 has 15 amino acids. The V end was cut by 0 bases, the J end by 4 bases, with 10 bases between. The CDR3 sequence: CASSLVSGSTGELFF. As DNA, the CDR3 is TGTGCCAGCAGCTTGGTTTCAGGCTCCACCGGGGAGCTGTTTTTT.

This rearrangement joins TRBV13 to TRBJ1-2, with D unclear. The V gene lost 3 bases and the J gene lost 2 bases, with 13 bases spanning the gap. Germline CDR1 is PRHDT and CDR2 is FYEKMQ (reference sequence). The CDR3 spans 15 residues. Here the CDR3 DNA reads TGTGCCAGCAGCTTCCACAGCTACCCGAACTATGGCTACACCTTC. Its translation: CASSFHSYPNYGYTF.

The rearrangement links TRBV6-5 to TRBJ2-2; the D gene is possibly TRBD2 (5 bases). The V and J ends lost 9 bases and 7 bases respectively, with 21 bases between them. The V gene's germline CDR1 is MNHEY and CDR2 SVGAGI. The CDR3 is made up of 15 amino acids. The chain's CDR3 is CASSLDYLGDGELFF. The DNA for the CDR3 is TGTGCCAGTTCCCTCGACTACCTTGGAGACGGGGAGCTGTTTTTT.

The rearrangement links TRBV4-1 to TRBJ2-1; 9 bases line up with TRBD2. The CDR3 has 17 residues. Germline V gene lookup returns CDR1 MGHRA and CDR2 YSYEKL. V shed 2 bases, J shed 8 bases, and the junction held 13 bases outside the gene matches. CDR3 region: CASSQSVAGASRDEQFF. For the CDR3, the DNA is TGCGCCAGCAGCCAATCGGTAGCGGGGGCCTCTCGGGATGAGCAGTTCTTC.

In DNA, the CDR3 is TGTGCCAGCAGTCCCTCGTCTAGGGGAGGAGGCGAGCAGTACTTC. It encodes CASSPSSRGGGEQYF. The chain carries TRBV9 and TRBJ2-7; tentative D call: TRBD2 (6 bases). This CDR3 has 15 residues. Trimming stripped 5 bases from V and 6 bases from J, with 21 bases between. Germline assignment: CDR1 SGDLS and CDR2 YYNGEE.

This chain links TRBV2 with TRBJ2-5; TRBD2 agrees at 7 bases. With V trimmed by 8 bases and J by 2 bases, 8 bases remained unmatched. This CDR3 is 14 amino acids long. Germline V gives CDR1 SNHLY, CDR2 FYNNEI. CDR3 protein: CASLRGGGQETQYF. The CDR3 coding sequence is TGTGCCAGCTTACGGGGCGGGGGTCAAGAGACCCAGTACTTC.

The chain combines TRBV6-1 with TRBJ1-4, with a weak D call TRBD1 (6 bases). The CDR3 is 13 residues long. Trimming took off 6 bases at V and 7 bases at J, with 12 bases between the two ends. Germline V gene data show CDR1 as MNHNS and CDR2 as SASEGT. In DNA form, the CDR3 reads TGTGCCAGCAGCTATACAGGGACTGAAAAACTGTTTTTT. This gives the protein CASSYTGTEKLFF.

The chain has TRBV30 and TRBJ1-1; D is perhaps TRBD1 (5 bases). Germline V CDR1 and CDR2: GTSNPN, SVGIG (reference sequence). The CDR3 runs to 18 residues. The ends were cut back, 2 bases at V and 0 bases at J, with 22 bases in the middle. CDR3 sequence (DNA): TGTGCCTGGAGTTCTTCCGGGGCGGGGGACCTCATGAACACTGAAGCTTTCTTT. This gives the protein CAWSSSGAGDLMNTEAFF. Full variable domain (outside the CDR3, taken from reference TRBV30 and TRBJ1-1): SQTIHQWPATLVQPVGSPLSLECTVEGTSNPNLYWYRQAAGRGLQLLFYSVGIGQISSEVPQNLSASRPQDRQFILSSKKLLLSDSGFYLCAWSSSGAGDLMNTEAFFGQGTRLTVV.

J is TRBJ2-5 and V is TRBV5-1; tentatively, D is TRBD2 (6 bases). Trimming cost V 1 base and J 0 bases, with 10 bases left between them. Germline V gene data show CDR1 as SGHRS and CDR2 as YFSETQ. The CDR3 has 15 amino acids. CDR3 protein: CASSLPGGDQETQYF. Written as DNA, the CDR3 is TGCGCCAGCAGCTTGCCCGGGGGAGACCAAGAGACCCAGTACTTC.

V usage is TRBV5-4 and J usage is TRBJ1-3; a weak D match, TRBD1 (6 bases). The V end was cut by 0 bases, the J end by 1 base, with 14 bases between. The CDR3 runs to 17 residues. The germline CDR1 and CDR2 sequences are SGHNT and YYREEE (reference sequence). CDR3 sequence reads: CASSLGPQGQSGNTIYF. In DNA form, the CDR3 reads TGTGCCAGCAGCTTGGGCCCACAGGGACAATCTGGAAACACCATATATTTT.